This T cell receptor beta chain was obtained from a study of blood T cell repertoires in COVID-19. Study-wide background: T cells, B-cell-depleted T cells, or PBMCs provided the cDNA or gDNA that served as material.

There are 12 residues in the CDR3. Trimming cost V 1 base and J 10 bases, with 11 bases left between them. Germline V gene sequence: CDR1 SEHNR, CDR2 FQNEAQ (reference sequence). In the authors' methods: The assay estimated nucleated cells by amplifying reference gene primers. This table comes from immunoSEQ multiplex PCR, and its TCRdb copy is limited to in-frame clones, with some not included. V and J calls and clone size are given by that table; D and trimming were obtained from the DNA. The sample has approximately 310,000 clones, 87% seen once; the top ten hold 6.5% to 9.5%. The chain has TRBV7-9 and TRBJ2-7, with D unresolved. The TCR originated in a woman between 45 and 60 years old who had recovered from COVID-19. The source material was peripheral blood. The CDR3 protein is CASSLGGAVQYF. CDR3 nucleotides: TGTGCCAGCAGCTTAGGAGGCGCGGTTCAGTACTTC.